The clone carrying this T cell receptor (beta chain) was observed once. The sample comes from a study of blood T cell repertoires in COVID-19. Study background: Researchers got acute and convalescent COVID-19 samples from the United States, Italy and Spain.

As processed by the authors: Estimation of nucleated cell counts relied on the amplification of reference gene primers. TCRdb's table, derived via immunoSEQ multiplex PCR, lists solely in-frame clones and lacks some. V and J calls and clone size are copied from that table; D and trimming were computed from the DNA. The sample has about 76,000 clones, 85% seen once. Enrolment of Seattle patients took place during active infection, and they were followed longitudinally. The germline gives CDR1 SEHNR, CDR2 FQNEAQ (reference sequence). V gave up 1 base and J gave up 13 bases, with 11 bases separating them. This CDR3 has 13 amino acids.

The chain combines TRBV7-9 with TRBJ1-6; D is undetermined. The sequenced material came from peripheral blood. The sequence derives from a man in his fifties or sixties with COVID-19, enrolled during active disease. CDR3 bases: TGTGCCAGCAGCTTAGAGGCAGGCCCTCCCCTCCACTTT. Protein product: CASSLEAGPPLHF.